This T cell receptor beta chain was captured in a study of CD8 T cells in ankylosing spondylitis. This CDR3 contains 14 residues. The ends lost 5 bases at V and 4 bases at J; junction bases unmatched: 7. Study observations and caveats: What appeared characteristic of ankylosing spondylitis blood was a TCR beta motif of eight highly homologous variants.

This clonotype was found many times. Antigen: not known. TCRdb fed the 5' RACE reads into MiXCR, producing one record per CDR3 protein. The repertoire includes some 350,000 distinct CDR3 sequences, roughly 14% of them detected once, and about 1% sits in the top ten. The chain recombines TRBV12-3 or TRBV12-4 with TRBJ1-1; the match to TRBD1 covers 7 bases. Sequencing was performed on blood, either unsorted or a sorted T cell fraction (not recorded which). The clonotype comes from a male donor with ankylosing spondylitis or in good health (not recorded which). CDR3 sequence: CASSGYRGGTEAFF. DNA of the CDR3: TGTGCCAGCAGTGGTTACAGGGGCGGCACTGAAGCTTTCTTT.